Each of the 2 T cell receptor beta chains below was sequenced from the same sample in a study of blood T cell repertoires in COVID-19. Clones were sequenced by immunoSEQ multiplex PCR, and TCRdb holds only the in-frame ones, with some missing. The sample lists over 85,000 clones; 75% to 95% were seen once. The sample comprised peripheral blood. Every receptor here comes from a man aged 18 to 30 with acute or convalescent COVID-19.

The rearrangement uses TRBV6-5 and TRBJ1-2; perhaps TRBD1 as D (5 bases). Germline values: CDR1 MNHEY, CDR2 SVGAGI. The CDR3 has 14 amino acids. The V and J ends lost 7 bases and 0 bases respectively, with 12 bases between them. CDR3 region: CASTGAPANYGYTF. The CDR3 DNA follows: TGTGCCAGCACTGGGGCACCCGCTAACTATGGCTACACCTTC.

This chain connects TRBV30 to TRBJ2-7; the D gene is possibly TRBD1 (6 bases). The length of the CDR3 is 16 residues. The germline gives CDR1 GTSNPN, CDR2 SVGIG (reference sequence). Between the trimmed V and J ends, which lost 4 bases and 0 bases, there was a span of 19 bases. This CDR3 is CAWTNPDRSYSYEQYF. In nucleotides, the CDR3 is TGTGCCTGGACCAACCCGGACAGAAGTTACTCCTACGAGCAGTACTTC.